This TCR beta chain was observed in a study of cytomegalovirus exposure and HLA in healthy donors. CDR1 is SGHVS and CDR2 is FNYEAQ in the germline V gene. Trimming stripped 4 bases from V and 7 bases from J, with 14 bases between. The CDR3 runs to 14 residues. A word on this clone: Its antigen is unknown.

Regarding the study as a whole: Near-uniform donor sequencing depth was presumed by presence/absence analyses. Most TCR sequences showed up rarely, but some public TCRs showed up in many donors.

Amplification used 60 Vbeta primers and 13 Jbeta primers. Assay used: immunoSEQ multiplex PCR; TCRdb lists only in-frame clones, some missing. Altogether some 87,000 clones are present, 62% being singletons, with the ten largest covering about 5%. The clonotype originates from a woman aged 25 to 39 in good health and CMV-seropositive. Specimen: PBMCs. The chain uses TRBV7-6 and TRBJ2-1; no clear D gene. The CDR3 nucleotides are TGTGCCAGCAGCTCCCTCGACACTCCGAATGAGCAGTTCTTC. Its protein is CASSSLDTPNEQFF.